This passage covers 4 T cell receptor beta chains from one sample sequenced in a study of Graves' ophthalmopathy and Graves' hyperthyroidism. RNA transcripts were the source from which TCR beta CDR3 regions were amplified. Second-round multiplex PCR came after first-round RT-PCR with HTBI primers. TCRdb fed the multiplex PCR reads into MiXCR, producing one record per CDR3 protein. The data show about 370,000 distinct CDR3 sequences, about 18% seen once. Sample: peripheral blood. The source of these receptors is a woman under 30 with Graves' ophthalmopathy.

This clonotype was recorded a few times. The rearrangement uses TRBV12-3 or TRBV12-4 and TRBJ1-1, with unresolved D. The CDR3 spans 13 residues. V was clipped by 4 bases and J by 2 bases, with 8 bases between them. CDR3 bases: TGTGCCAGCAGTTCACTCAAAAACACTGAAGCTTTCTTT. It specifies CASSSLKNTEAFF.

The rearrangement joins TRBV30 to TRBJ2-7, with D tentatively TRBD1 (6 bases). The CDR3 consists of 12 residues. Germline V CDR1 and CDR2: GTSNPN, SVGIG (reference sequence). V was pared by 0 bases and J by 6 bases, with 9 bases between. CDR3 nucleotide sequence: TGTGCCTGGAGTGTTGGCAGGGGCGAGCAGTACTTC. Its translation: CAWSVGRGEQYF.

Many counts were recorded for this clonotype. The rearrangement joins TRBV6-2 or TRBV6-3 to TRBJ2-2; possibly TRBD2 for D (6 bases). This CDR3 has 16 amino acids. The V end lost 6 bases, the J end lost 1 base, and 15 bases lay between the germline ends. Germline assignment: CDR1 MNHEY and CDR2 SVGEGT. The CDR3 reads CASSPSGLGNTGELFF. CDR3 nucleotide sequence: TGTGCCAGCAGCCCCTCGGGACTGGGGAACACCGGGGAGCTGTTTTTT.

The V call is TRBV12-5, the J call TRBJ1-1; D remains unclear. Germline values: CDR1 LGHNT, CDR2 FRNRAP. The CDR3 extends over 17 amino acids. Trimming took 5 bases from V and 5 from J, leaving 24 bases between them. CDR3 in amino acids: CASGPPRFGEVRTEAFF. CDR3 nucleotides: TGTGCTAGTGGTCCCCCTAGGTTCGGGGAAGTAAGAACTGAAGCTTTCTTT.